Listed below are T cell receptor beta chains from one sample, sequenced in a study of blood T cell repertoires in COVID-19. Measured with immunoSEQ multiplex PCR; TCRdb has only the in-frame clones, and not every one. The profile shows about 390,000 clones, more than 75% of them singletons. The material sequenced was PBMCs or T cells enriched from blood (not recorded which). The receptors originated from a woman aged 50 to 60 who had recovered from COVID-19. Both conserved end residues are trimmed from each CDR3. The D gene is left open where the match is weak.

d_call,j_call,v_call,cdr3_aa
NA,TRBJ1-6,TRBV27,ASSLSGQGGSPLH
TRBD1,TRBJ1-1,TRBV3-1/TRBV3-2,ASEETGTNTEAF
TRBD1,TRBJ2-1,TRBV28,ASSLETGGWSEQF
NA,TRBJ1-2,TRBV6-5,ASRSGGGSYGYT
NA,TRBJ2-1,TRBV6-5,ASGGGVKNEQF
NA,TRBJ2-3,TRBV7-6,ASSRGATPPGDTQY
TRBD1,TRBJ1-2,TRBV5-1,ASSLTLTGGYGYT
TRBD1,TRBJ1-4,TRBV23-1,ASSQSEGAGVINEKLF
NA,TRBJ2-7,TRBV28,ASSLSKGAGDTDEQY
TRBD1,TRBJ1-2,TRBV6-1,ASSETGGSVYGYT
NA,TRBJ2-3,TRBV3-1/TRBV3-2,ASSQTDTDTQY
TRBD1,TRBJ2-7,TRBV27,ASSFRRGQGASYEQY
TRBD1,TRBJ1-2,TRBV5-1,ASSSRDDRGNGYT
NA,TRBJ1-5,TRBV7-9,ASSGGGNQPQH
NA,TRBJ1-5,TRBV9,ASSAQGRDQPQH
TRBD1,TRBJ1-1,TRBV27,ASSKQGQDRLAF
NA,TRBJ1-1,TRBV12-3/TRBV12-4,ASSHLDEAF
TRBD1,TRBJ1-6,TRBV3-1/TRBV3-2,ASSSRTGGLVSPLH
NA,TRBJ1-2,TRBV4-2,ASSQAYFTANYGYT
TRBD2,TRBJ2-1,TRBV24-1,ATSGRTSGGSYNEQF
NA,TRBJ2-1,TRBV7-2,ASSLMSNEQF
TRBD1,TRBJ1-1,TRBV19,ASSIGTARYTEEAF
NA,TRBJ1-4,TRBV6-1,ASSEPSGTNEKLF
TRBD1,TRBJ2-2,TRBV23-1,ASSHLMSGGESAGELF
NA,TRBJ2-3,TRBV19,ASSKQTTTDTQY
NA,TRBJ1-5,TRBV10-3,AISEMVTGNQPQH
TRBD1,TRBJ1-3,TRBV3-1/TRBV3-2,ASSTGGAGNTIY
TRBD1,TRBJ2-1,TRBV5-1,ASMPGDRFNEQF
TRBD1,TRBJ1-2,TRBV7-9,ASSPDRGLNSYGYT
TRBD1,TRBJ1-3,TRBV7-2,ASSLGTGTWNTIY
NA,TRBJ2-5,TRBV7-9,ASSLPNEETQY
NA,TRBJ1-1,TRBV19,ASCPLRGPNTEAF
NA,TRBJ1-5,TRBV27,ASSLRGNQPQH
TRBD1,TRBJ1-2,TRBV11-2,ASSLARDRDYGYT
NA,TRBJ1-2,TRBV20-1,SASTGYGYT
NA,TRBJ1-5,TRBV4-1,ASSQEGHTGRPQH
TRBD2,TRBJ2-1,TRBV2,ASSEFAGGFYNEQF
NA,TRBJ2-1,TRBV4-1,ASSPSGGVAGTLRTYNEQF
TRBD1,TRBJ2-7,TRBV9,ASSAQGAGYEQY
NA,TRBJ1-1,TRBV4-3,ASSQFQNTEAF
TRBD1,TRBJ1-2,TRBV6-5,ASSPRGQAGGYT
NA,TRBJ1-1,TRBV2,ASSEAIITEAF
NA,TRBJ2-5,TRBV4-1,ASSQDEVTQY
TRBD1,TRBJ1-1,TRBV7-9,ASRGQGLTEAF
NA,TRBJ2-7,TRBV11-2,ASSLGNYEQY
NA,TRBJ2-7,TRBV11-2,ASSLDTLTGLAYEQY
NA,TRBJ1-1,TRBV4-1,ASSRGEGTEAF
TRBD2,TRBJ2-7,TRBV2,ASMETSAASYEQY
NA,TRBJ1-1,TRBV12-5,ATVNTGTLNTEAF
NA,TRBJ2-2,TRBV3-1/TRBV3-2,ASSQGSGSGGELF
NA,TRBJ1-4,TRBV6-1,ASSEYGESGEKLF
NA,TRBJ1-2,TRBV6-1,ASSEVHAYGYT
NA,TRBJ1-2,TRBV19,ASSIDSPGGYT
TRBD2,TRBJ2-7,TRBV3-1/TRBV3-2,ASSQDIGVGRAQPRQY
NA,TRBJ2-5,TRBV7-9,ASSFRQEQETQY
TRBD1,TRBJ1-1,TRBV19,ASSNRGMGMNTEAF
TRBD1,TRBJ1-5,TRBV19,ASSQGAVGNQPQH